Listed below are T cell receptor beta chains from one sample, sequenced in a study of cytomegalovirus exposure and HLA in healthy donors. Profiled with immunoSEQ multiplex PCR; TCRdb holds only in-frame clones, not every one. The sample contains 140,000 or so clones, approximately 70% of which appear only once. The sample was PBMCs. The receptors shown here come from a woman aged 55-70 years in good health and CMV-seronegative. Both conserved end residues are part of each CDR3. Fields, in order: V gene, clone size, J gene, D gene, CDR3 DNA, CDR3 protein. D genes are given only for firm matches. Size is stated for part of the rows, as once, few or many counts, or as a class when the clone is expanded.

v_gene: TRBV28
abundance: NA
j_gene: TRBJ1-5
d_gene: NA
CDR3nt: TGTGCCAGCAGTGCATTCCCGGGGGGCGGAGGCACTTACAGCAATCAGCCCCAGCATTTT
CDR3aa: CASSAFPGGGGTYSNQPQHF

v_gene: TRBV28
abundance: NA
j_gene: TRBJ1-4
d_gene: TRBD1
CDR3nt: TGTGCCAGCAGTGCCCGGGACAGGGAGGAAAAACTGTTTTTT
CDR3aa: CASSARDREEKLFF

v_gene: TRBV4-3
abundance: few
j_gene: TRBJ1-1
d_gene: TRBD1
CDR3nt: TGCGCCAGCAGCCAAGATAGGTACAGGGGGCTAGCTTTCTTT
CDR3aa: CASSQDRYRGLAFF

v_gene: TRBV29-1
abundance: NA
j_gene: TRBJ1-1
d_gene: NA
CDR3nt: TGCAGCGTTACCTGGGGGAGGGGGACTGAAGCTTTCTTT
CDR3aa: CSVTWGRGTEAFF

v_gene: TRBV2
abundance: NA
j_gene: TRBJ2-7
d_gene: TRBD2
CDR3nt: TGTGCCAGCTACGGGGGGGCGACCTACGAGCAGTACTTC
CDR3aa: CASYGGATYEQYF

v_gene: TRBV6-1
abundance: NA
j_gene: TRBJ1-2
d_gene: TRBD1
CDR3nt: TGTGCCAGCAGTGAATATGGACAGGGCTATGGCTACACCTTC
CDR3aa: CASSEYGQGYGYTF

v_gene: TRBV7-2
abundance: NA
j_gene: TRBJ2-3
d_gene: NA
CDR3nt: TGTGCCAGCAGCTCGCTAGGAGATACGCAGTATTTT
CDR3aa: CASSSLGDTQYF

v_gene: TRBV2
abundance: few
j_gene: TRBJ2-1
d_gene: TRBD2
CDR3nt: TGTGCCAGCAGTGAAGCGTGGCGGGGGGGCGATTACAATGAGCAGTTCTTC
CDR3aa: CASSEAWRGGDYNEQFF

v_gene: TRBV9
abundance: NA
j_gene: TRBJ2-1
d_gene: NA
CDR3nt: TGTGCCAGCAGCGATCTTGAGGGGGGGCCCTACAATGAGCAGTTCTTC
CDR3aa: CASSDLEGGPYNEQFF

v_gene: TRBV27
abundance: NA
j_gene: TRBJ2-3
d_gene: NA
CDR3nt: TGTGCCAGCAGTTTAGGGTGGGGGGGCCCCACAGATACGCAGTATTTT
CDR3aa: CASSLGWGGPTDTQYF

v_gene: TRBV27
abundance: once
j_gene: TRBJ2-7
d_gene: NA
CDR3nt: TGTGCCAGCAGTTTATCAGGGGGGGAGGGCTACGAGCAGTACTTC
CDR3aa: CASSLSGGEGYEQYF

v_gene: TRBV6-5
abundance: NA
j_gene: TRBJ2-7
d_gene: TRBD2
CDR3nt: TGTGCCAGCAGTTACTCGGAGGGAGGGTCCTCCTACGAGCAGTACTTC
CDR3aa: CASSYSEGGSSYEQYF

v_gene: TRBV4-1
abundance: NA
j_gene: TRBJ1-2
d_gene: TRBD1
CDR3nt: TGCGCCAGCCTCCCGGGACAGGGGGAAATCTATGGCTACACCTTC
CDR3aa: CASLPGQGEIYGYTF

v_gene: TRBV6-6
abundance: few
j_gene: TRBJ1-5
d_gene: TRBD1
CDR3nt: TGTGCCAGCAGAACGAGACAGGGTGATTTGCCCCAGCATTTT
CDR3aa: CASRTRQGDLPQHF

v_gene: TRBV7-2
abundance: NA
j_gene: TRBJ1-5
d_gene: TRBD1
CDR3nt: TGTGCCAGCAGCTTAGCGCCCGGACAGGGGAGGAATCAGCCCCAGCATTTT
CDR3aa: CASSLAPGQGRNQPQHF

v_gene: TRBV29-1
abundance: NA
j_gene: TRBJ2-1
d_gene: NA
CDR3nt: TGCAGCGTTTTAGGGGCCGTTATTACCTACAATGAGCAGTTCTTC
CDR3aa: CSVLGAVITYNEQFF

v_gene: TRBV7-9
abundance: NA
j_gene: TRBJ2-3
d_gene: TRBD2
CDR3nt: TGTGCCAGCAGCTTCCTAGCGGGAGTCGTCACAGATACGCAGTATTTT
CDR3aa: CASSFLAGVVTDTQYF

v_gene: TRBV10-3
abundance: NA
j_gene: TRBJ2-3
d_gene: NA
CDR3nt: TGTGCCATCAGTGAAGGGGGGGCCATGCCAGATACGCAGTATTTT
CDR3aa: CAISEGGAMPDTQYF

v_gene: TRBV5-4
abundance: NA
j_gene: TRBJ2-5
d_gene: NA
CDR3nt: TGTGCCAGCAGCTTGTGGTCACAGGCACAAGAGACCCAGTACTTC
CDR3aa: CASSLWSQAQETQYF

v_gene: TRBV23-1
abundance: NA
j_gene: TRBJ1-2
d_gene: NA
CDR3nt: TGCGCCAGCAGTCATGCCCCAGGGGAACATGGCTACACCTTC
CDR3aa: CASSHAPGEHGYTF

v_gene: TRBV27
abundance: NA
j_gene: TRBJ2-1
d_gene: NA
CDR3nt: TGTGCCAGCAGCCCTCGGCCACTAGGGGGTAATGAGCAGTTCTTC
CDR3aa: CASSPRPLGGNEQFF

v_gene: TRBV21-1
abundance: NA
j_gene: TRBJ1-2
d_gene: NA
CDR3nt: TGTGCCAGCAGCAAAGGGCGGACAGGCCAAATCAGAATGGGCTATGGCTACACCTTC
CDR3aa: CASSKGRTGQIRMGYGYTF

v_gene: TRBV7-2
abundance: few
j_gene: TRBJ1-1
d_gene: NA
CDR3nt: TGTGCCAGCAGCTTAGGGTCGGGGAACACTGAAGCTTTCTTT
CDR3aa: CASSLGSGNTEAFF

v_gene: TRBV9
abundance: NA
j_gene: TRBJ2-2
d_gene: TRBD2
CDR3nt: TGTGCCAGCAGCGTAGCGACTAGCGGGACCGGGGAGCTGTTTTTT
CDR3aa: CASSVATSGTGELFF

v_gene: TRBV2
abundance: NA
j_gene: TRBJ2-7
d_gene: TRBD2
CDR3nt: TGTGCCAGCAGTGACACGGGGGGGAGCTCCTACGAGCAGTACTTC
CDR3aa: CASSDTGGSSYEQYF

v_gene: TRBV9
abundance: NA
j_gene: TRBJ2-7
d_gene: TRBD1
CDR3nt: TGTGCCAGCAGCGTAGAATTGGGGGCCGGGACAGGGTCCCACGAGCAGTACTTC
CDR3aa: CASSVELGAGTGSHEQYF

v_gene: TRBV29-1
abundance: NA
j_gene: TRBJ2-7
d_gene: NA
CDR3nt: TGCAGCGTTCAACAAGCGGCAGGGGTTTCCTACGAGCAGTACTTC
CDR3aa: CSVQQAAGVSYEQYF

v_gene: TRBV9
abundance: NA
j_gene: TRBJ2-6
d_gene: NA
CDR3nt: TGTGCCAGCAGCGTAGGGGCAGGAGGATGGTCTGGGGCCAACGTCCTGACTTTC
CDR3aa: CASSVGAGGWSGANVLTF

v_gene: TRBV7-9
abundance: NA
j_gene: TRBJ2-5
d_gene: TRBD2
CDR3nt: TGTGCCAGCAGCCTAGTCGGCAGGGAGGGGACCCAGTACTTC
CDR3aa: CASSLVGREGTQYF

v_gene: TRBV28
abundance: NA
j_gene: TRBJ1-5
d_gene: NA
CDR3nt: TGTGCCAGCCTCGGGCAGGGCTATAGCAATCAGCCCCAGCATTTT
CDR3aa: CASLGQGYSNQPQHF